This T cell receptor beta chain derives from a study of T cell responses to AZD1222 COVID-19 vaccine. Notes on the study in general: With dominance at 160-218 and 743-854, vaccine-associated CD4 TCRs spanned spike. Repertoire sampling occurred only after the peak T cell response.

About this clone: Antigen: not known.

This CDR3 region has 12 residues. Germline assignment: CDR1 MNHEY and CDR2 SVGEGT. Trimming at V came to 6 bases and at J to 8 bases, leaving 4 bases not matched to a gene. Assay used: immunoSEQ multiplex PCR; TCRdb lists only in-frame clones, some missing. Of 80,000 or so clones listed, approximately 88% are singletons. The rearrangement joins TRBV6-2 or TRBV6-3 to TRBJ2-1; 7 bases agree with TRBD2. The sequencing used peripheral blood, collected on day 0 of MenACWY control vaccination. This receptor was taken from an adult in good health. The CDR3: CASSRLADEQFF. The CDR3, as DNA: TGTGCCAGCAGCCGACTAGCTGATGAGCAGTTCTTC.